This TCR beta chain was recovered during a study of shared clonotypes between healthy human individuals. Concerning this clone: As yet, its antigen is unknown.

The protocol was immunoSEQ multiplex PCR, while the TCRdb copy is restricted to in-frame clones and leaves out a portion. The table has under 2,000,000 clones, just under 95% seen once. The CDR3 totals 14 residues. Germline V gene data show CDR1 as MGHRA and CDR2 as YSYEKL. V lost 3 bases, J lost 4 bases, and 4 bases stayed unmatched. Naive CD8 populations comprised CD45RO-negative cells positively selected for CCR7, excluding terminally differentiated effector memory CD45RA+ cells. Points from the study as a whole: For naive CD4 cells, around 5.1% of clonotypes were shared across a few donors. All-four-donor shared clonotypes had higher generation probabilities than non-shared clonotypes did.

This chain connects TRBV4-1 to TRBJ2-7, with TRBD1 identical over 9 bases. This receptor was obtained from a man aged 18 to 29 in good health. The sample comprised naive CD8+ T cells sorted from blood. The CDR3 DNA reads TGCGCCAGCAGCCATACAGGGGGCCGTTACGAGCAGTACTTC. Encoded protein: CASSHTGGRYEQYF.